This TCR beta chain was observed in a study of shared clonotypes between healthy human individuals. Sequencing used immunoSEQ multiplex PCR; TCRdb keeps in-frame clones, though not all of them. Of some 790,000 clones in the sample, roughly 72% were seen once. CDR3 length: 13 residues. V was clipped by 4 bases and J by 4 bases; unmatched bases: 3. Per germline, CDR1 SGHNT and CDR2 YYREEE (reference sequence). The source material was memory CD4+ T cells sorted from blood. Subset reported: CD45RA-negative fraction. This TCR was sampled from a young woman in good health. V and J are TRBV5-4 and TRBJ2-3; 7 nucleotides align to TRBD2. In DNA, the CDR3 is TGTGCCAGCAGCGGACTAGTCTCAGATACGCAGTATTTT. Encoded protein: CASSGLVSDTQYF.